The 7 T cell receptor beta chains presented below share a single source sample, sequenced in a study of cytomegalovirus exposure and HLA in healthy donors. The PCR ran on 60 Vbeta and 13 Jbeta primers. Sequencing used immunoSEQ multiplex PCR; TCRdb keeps in-frame clones, though not all of them. Of under 90,000 clones detected, around 75% appear once; the ten largest clones hold 2.2%. Sequencing used PBMCs. The receptors here all came from a man in his forties in good health and CMV-seronegative.

The J gene is TRBJ2-7, the V gene TRBV5-4; 10 bases are a match to TRBD1. The CDR3 is 14 residues long. The germline V gene has CDR1 SGHNT and CDR2 YYREEE (reference sequence). V was pared by 2 bases and J by 6 bases, with 5 bases of the junction left unmatched. Here the CDR3 DNA reads TGTGCCAGCAGCTTTTCGGGACAGGGGTCCGAGCAGTACTTC. Translated, it gives CASSFSGQGSEQYF.

This clone was observed a few times. The genes are TRBV7-2 and TRBJ1-5; TRBD1 matches at 10 bases. This CDR3 region has 14 residues. CDR1 and CDR2 (germline): SGHTA, FQGNSA. V shed 4 bases, J shed 7 bases, and the junction held 4 bases outside the gene matches. The CDR3 DNA follows: TGTGCCAGCAGCTGGGGACAGGGGTTGCAGCCCCAGCATTTT. Translated: CASSWGQGLQPQHF.

The chain combines TRBV2 with TRBJ2-7, with D possibly matching TRBD2 (6 bases). This CDR3 is built from 13 residues. Trimming took 4 bases from V and 2 from J, leaving 9 bases between them. The germline gives CDR1 SNHLY, CDR2 FYNNEI. The CDR3 nucleotides read TGTGCCAGCAGTGTGGGGGGAGCCTACGAGCAGTACTTC. Translating gives CASSVGGAYEQYF.

The V call is TRBV30, the J call TRBJ2-5; 7 bases fit TRBD1. The DNA end lines up better with TRBJ2-7; the J call may be wrong. The CDR3 loop spans 13 amino acids. Germline-derived CDR1 and CDR2 are GTSNPN and SVGIG (reference sequence). CDR3 nucleotides: TGTGCCTGGACTATCGACAGGGATGACGAGCAGTACTTC. Its protein is CAWTIDRDDEQYF.

The V and J genes are TRBV9 and TRBJ2-3; TRBD2 matches 9 bases. Germline V gene sequence: CDR1 SGDLS, CDR2 YYNGEE. The V segment lost 3 bases and the J segment 2 bases; nucleotides outside the gene matches: 4. This CDR3 is built from 15 residues. The CDR3 bases are TGTGCCAGCAGCGGGGGGACTAGCATCACAGATACGCAGTATTTT. Amino acids: CASSGGTSITDTQYF. The variable domain in full, with the rest retrieved from reference TRBV9 and TRBJ2-3, is DSGVTQTPKHLITATGQRVTLRCSPRSGDLSVYWYQQSLDQGLQFLIQYYNGEERAKGNILERFSAQQFPDLHSELNLSSLELGDSALYFCASSGGTSITDTQYFGPGTRLTVL.

The chain recombines TRBV6-5 with TRBJ2-5; 11 bases agree with TRBD2. After removal of 4 bases from V and 5 bases from J, the junction contained 3 bases not matched to a gene. Germline V gene lookup returns CDR1 MNHEY and CDR2 SVGAGI. CDR3 length: 14 amino acids. The DNA for the CDR3 is TGTGCCAGCAGTTGGACTAGCGGGTCGGAGACCCAGTACTTC. It specifies CASSWTSGSETQYF.

This clone was found a few times. The V gene is TRBV6-1, the J gene TRBJ2-2, with a tentative D call TRBD1 (6 bases). Germline lookup yields CDR1 MNHNS and CDR2 SASEGT. V shed 6 bases and J shed 0 bases, with 11 bases lying between them. The CDR3 is made up of 15 amino acids. CDR3 region: CASRRGQANTGELFF. In DNA, the CDR3 is TGTGCCAGCAGGAGGGGACAAGCGAACACCGGGGAGCTGTTTTTT.